This T cell receptor (beta chain) was identified during a study of blood T cell repertoires in COVID-19. Generated by immunoSEQ multiplex PCR, the TCRdb table keeps only in-frame clones and is missing some. The profile covers some 190,000 clones, with approximately 90% appearing a single time and roughly 6% taken by the ten largest. Germline-derived CDR1 and CDR2 are SGHVS and FNYEAQ. CDR3 length equals 15 residues. V was trimmed by 5 bases and J by 7 bases, leaving 17 bases between them. The genes are TRBV7-6 and TRBJ2-2; possible D gene TRBD2, 5 bases. The sequenced material came from peripheral blood. The receptor was isolated from a woman aged 40 to 50 who had recovered from COVID-19. The CDR3 DNA sequence: TGTGCCAGCAGCCTCTCGGTTCGAGCGGACGGGGAGCTGTTTTTT. Its protein is CASSLSVRADGELFF.